This is a list of T cell receptor beta chains from one sample in a study of T cell responses to AZD1222 COVID-19 vaccine. Libraries were prepared by immunoSEQ multiplex PCR; TCRdb keeps only in-frame clonotypes and omits some of them. Among roughly 100,000 clones listed, 88% were seen once. Sequencing used peripheral blood, obtained on day 0 of AZD1222 vaccination. All receptors come from an adult in good health. Both conserved end residues are part of each CDR3. D genes are given only for firm matches. Not every row has a clone size; where given, it reads once, few, many or a size class.

TRBV18	NA	NA	TRBJ1-1	CASSPFVSLAGLNTEAFF	TGTGCCAGCTCACCATTCGTAAGCTTGGCAGGATTGAACACTGAAGCTTTCTTT
TRBV10-3	NA	NA	TRBJ2-3	CAIMGGGAADTQYF	TGTGCCATCATGGGAGGCGGGGCCGCAGATACGCAGTATTTT
TRBV30	TRBD1	NA	TRBJ1-3	CAWSRPGQGANTIYF	TGTGCCTGGAGCCGACCGGGACAGGGGGCGAACACCATATATTTT
TRBV4-3	NA	NA	TRBJ1-5	CASSQDQNQPQHF	TGCGCCAGCAGCCAAGATCAGAATCAGCCCCAGCATTTT
TRBV4-3	NA	NA	TRBJ1-3	CASSQTRGRSGNTIYF	TGCGCCAGCAGCCAAACCAGGGGTCGCTCTGGAAACACCATATATTTT
TRBV18	NA	NA	TRBJ2-2	CASSRERTGELFF	TGTGCCAGCTCACGAGAACGTACCGGGGAGCTGTTTTTT
TRBV7-9	NA	NA	TRBJ2-4	CASSSPGNLIQYF	TGTGCCAGCAGCTCCCCCGGAAACCTCATTCAGTACTTC
TRBV6-2/TRBV6-3	TRBD1	NA	TRBJ1-5	CASSYHGQGTNQPQHF	TGTGCCAGCAGTTATCATGGACAGGGTACAAATCAGCCCCAGCATTTT
TRBV2	TRBD2	NA	TRBJ2-7	CASRGTSGRYEQYF	TGTGCCAGCAGGGGGACTAGCGGGAGGTACGAGCAGTACTTC
TRBV27	NA	NA	TRBJ2-6	CASSSRGGANVLTF	TGTGCCAGCAGTTCACGGGGTGGGGCCAACGTCCTGACTTTC
TRBV19	TRBD2	NA	TRBJ2-1	CASSMGGEGSYNEQFF	TGTGCCAGTAGTATGGGGGGGGAAGGCTCCTACAATGAGCAGTTCTTC
TRBV5-1	NA	NA	TRBJ1-4	CASSLMGASNEKLFF	TGCGCCAGCAGCTTGATGGGGGCGTCTAATGAAAAACTGTTTTTT
TRBV30	TRBD1	NA	TRBJ2-7	CASGTGGEQYF	TGTGCCTCAGGGACAGGGGGCGAGCAGTACTTC
TRBV7-9	NA	once	TRBJ2-5	CASSSRRVFQETQYF	TGTGCCAGCAGCTCACGCCGGGTCTTTCAAGAGACCCAGTACTTC
TRBV4-1	NA	once	TRBJ1-2	CASSQDITYNYGYTF	TGCGCCAGCAGCCAAGATATCACGTATAACTATGGCTACACCTTC
TRBV6-5	TRBD1	NA	TRBJ2-7	CASSYYRGVYEQYF	TGTGCCAGCAGTTACTACAGGGGAGTCTACGAGCAGTACTTC
TRBV9	NA	NA	TRBJ2-2	CASSVAPGTNTGELFF	TGTGCCAGCAGCGTAGCTCCGGGTACCAACACCGGGGAGCTGTTTTTT
TRBV11-3	NA	NA	TRBJ1-1	CASSLVSYGRVGVGTEAFF	TGTGCCAGCAGCTTAGTGTCCTATGGGAGGGTCGGGGTAGGTACTGAAGCTTTCTTT
TRBV7-9	NA	NA	TRBJ1-2	CASSLSGGGYGYTF	TGTGCCAGCAGCCTTTCCGGGGGAGGCTATGGCTACACCTTC
TRBV12-3/TRBV12-4	TRBD1	NA	TRBJ1-3	CASSQTGGDTIYF	TGTGCCAGCAGTCAGACAGGGGGGGACACCATATATTTT
TRBV6-5	NA	NA	TRBJ2-7	CASGKYEQYF	TGTGCCAGCGGCAAATACGAGCAGTACTTC
TRBV28	NA	NA	TRBJ1-1	CASSFRGYTEAFF	TGTGCCAGCAGTTTCCGGGGTTACACTGAAGCTTTCTTT
TRBV30	NA	NA	TRBJ1-1	CAWIRQGNTEAFF	TGTGCCTGGATACGGCAGGGAAACACTGAAGCTTTCTTT
TRBV5-1	TRBD1	NA	TRBJ1-4	CASSLRPQGQGRRNEKLFF	TGCGCCAGCAGCTTGCGTCCCCAGGGACAGGGGAGGAGGAATGAAAAACTGTTTTTT
TRBV27	NA	NA	TRBJ2-7	CATRGDLVFEQYF	TGTGCCACCCGTGGGGACCTAGTATTCGAGCAGTACTTC
TRBV7-2	TRBD2	NA	TRBJ2-3	CASTPALAGGGTDTQYF	TGTGCCAGCACCCCAGCGCTGGCGGGAGGGGGCACAGATACGCAGTATTTT
TRBV6-4	TRBD1	NA	TRBJ1-5	CASRVDRGVPVQPQHF	TGTGCCAGCAGGGTAGACAGGGGGGTTCCGGTTCAGCCCCAGCATTTT